The 23 T cell receptor beta chains presented below share a single source sample, sequenced in a study of blood T cell repertoires in COVID-19. TCRdb's table, derived via immunoSEQ multiplex PCR, lists solely in-frame clones and lacks some. The sample has some 62,000 clones, 78% seen once; the top ten hold 14%. Sequencing was carried out using peripheral blood. All receptors derive from a man in his 60s with COVID-19, enrolled during active disease.

The chain links TRBV5-4 to TRBJ2-3; D is uncertain. Trimming removed 1 base from V and 4 bases from J, with 7 bases in between. The germline V gene has CDR1 SGHNT and CDR2 YYREEE (reference sequence). This CDR3 contains 13 residues. For the CDR3, the DNA is TGTGCCAGCAGCTTGAATTCCGCAGATACGCAGTATTTT. This encodes CASSLNSADTQYF.

The chain links TRBV5-1 to TRBJ1-6, with 7 bases that match TRBD1. Germline V gene data show CDR1 as SGHRS and CDR2 as YFSETQ. CDR3 size: 15 residues. V lost 0 bases and J lost 9; bases outside the gene matches: 6. This CDR3 is CASSLENRGGSPLHF. The CDR3 DNA sequence: TGCGCCAGCAGCTTGGAAAACAGGGGAGGTTCACCCCTCCACTTT.

This clone was counted between two and nine times. The chain carries TRBV4-2 and TRBJ2-6, with D hard to call. The ends were cut back, 4 bases at V and 4 bases at J, with 11 bases in the middle. Germline V gene lookup returns CDR1 LGHNA and CDR2 YNFKEQ. The CDR3 spans 15 residues. This chain's CDR3 is CASSPRLLGANVLTF. The CDR3 coding sequence is TGTGCCAGCAGCCCTCGACTTCTGGGGGCCAACGTCCTGACTTTC.

The V and J genes are TRBV9 and TRBJ2-4; 7 bases line up with TRBD2. The germline gives CDR1 SGDLS, CDR2 YYNGEE. The CDR3 has 15 amino acids. V lost 0 bases to trimming and J lost 9 bases; unmatched junction nucleotides: 9. The CDR3: CASSVAQGGVGIQYF. The CDR3 region has the DNA TGTGCCAGCAGCGTAGCTCAGGGAGGGGTTGGCATTCAGTACTTC.

This clone turned up a few times. The rearrangement links TRBV19 to TRBJ1-5; D not certain. Germline lookup yields CDR1 LNHDA and CDR2 SQIVND (reference sequence). This CDR3 spans 14 amino acids. Trimming stripped 4 bases from V and 5 bases from J, with 12 bases between. The DNA for the CDR3 is TGTGCCAGTAGTACAACGGGAGGAGATCAGCCCCAGCATTTT. Translation: CASSTTGGDQPQHF.

The V gene is TRBV18, the J gene TRBJ2-2; D might be TRBD1 (5 bases). This CDR3 is built from 16 residues. The V and J ends lost 1 base and 2 bases respectively, with 11 bases between them. The germline V gene encodes CDR1 KGHSH and CDR2 LQKENI. The CDR3 is CASSPRQGVNTGELFF. CDR3 DNA: TGTGCCAGCTCACCACGGCAGGGCGTTAACACCGGGGAGCTGTTTTTT.

The gene calls are TRBV7-6 and TRBJ1-1, with D possibly being TRBD1 (5 bases). Deletions cut 3 bases from V and 0 bases from J, with 8 bases between. This CDR3 is 14 amino acids long. Looked up from germline, CDR1 is SGHVS and CDR2 is FNYEAQ. CDR3: CASSFWGVNTEAFF. The DNA of the CDR3 is TGTGCCAGCAGCTTCTGGGGGGTGAACACTGAAGCTTTCTTT. The full variable domain, completed using reference TRBV7-6 and TRBJ1-1, is GAGVSQSPRYKVTKRGQDVALRCDPISGHVSLYWYRQALGQGPEFLTYFNYEAQQDKSGLPNDRFSAERPEGSISTLTIQRTEQRDSAMYRCASSFWGVNTEAFFGQGTRLTVV.

This chain connects TRBV18 to TRBJ2-1; D is perhaps TRBD2 (7 bases). The CDR3 totals 16 residues. Trimming left V 0 bases short and J 2 bases short, with 11 bases between. Germline V lookup: CDR1 KGHSH, CDR2 LQKENI. The CDR3 DNA follows: TGTGCCAGCTCACCACCGGGGCGGGGGCCCTACAATGAGCAGTTCTTC. Protein: CASSPPGRGPYNEQFF.

The J gene is TRBJ1-2, the V gene TRBV3-1 (or the pseudogene TRBV3-2); D might be TRBD1 (6 bases). V gave up 5 bases and J gave up 5 bases, with 24 bases separating them. The germline gives CDR1 LGHDT, CDR2 YNNKEL (reference sequence). The CDR3 is 17 residues long. CDR3 residues: CASSGGGSLLPFYGYTF. CDR3 nucleotides: TGTGCCAGCAGCGGGGGGGGCAGCCTCCTACCTTTTTATGGCTACACCTTC.

This clone was found once. This sequence joins TRBV2 and TRBJ2-5; a weak D match, TRBD2 (5 bases). Germline CDR1 and CDR2: SNHLY and FYNNEI. The CDR3 contains 15 residues. V was cut by 5 bases and J by 4 bases, with 17 bases left in between. The CDR3 coding sequence is TGTGCCAGCAGTACGGGGAACCTCAACCGAGAGACCCAGTACTTC. Encoded protein: CASSTGNLNRETQYF.

This clone was counted only a few times. The V and J genes are TRBV11-3 and TRBJ2-7; 7 positions agree with TRBD2. CDR1 is SGHNT, CDR2 YENEEA, per germline. The CDR3 runs 14 residues. J gave up 6 bases and V 5 bases, and 10 bases lay outside the gene matches. The CDR3 is CASSPQGGVGEQYF. CDR3 nucleotide sequence: TGTGCCAGCAGCCCCCAGGGAGGGGTCGGCGAGCAGTACTTC.

The rearrangement joins TRBV7-3 to TRBJ2-5, with D maybe TRBD2 (5 bases). The germline V gene encodes CDR1 SGHTA and CDR2 FQGTGA. This CDR3 has 13 residues. Trimming left V 2 bases short and J 7 bases short, with 11 bases between. In DNA form, the CDR3 reads TGTGCCAGCAGCTTAGAGCCCAGCGGGACCCAGTACTTC. Translated: CASSLEPSGTQYF.

This clone was recorded only once. CDR3 protein: CASSLASGTGNNEQFF. In nucleotides, the CDR3 is TGCGCCAGCAGCTTGGCTAGCGGGACAGGAAACAATGAGCAGTTCTTC. The chain joins TRBV5-1 to TRBJ2-1; weak D call: TRBD2 (9 bases). CDR1 is SGHRS, CDR2 YFSETQ, per germline. V lost 0 bases and J 5 bases, leaving 15 bases between the germline ends. This CDR3 has 16 amino acids.

CDR3 region: CASSLTGILQYF. The DNA of the CDR3 is TGTGCCAGCAGCCTTACAGGGATCCTTCAGTACTTC. The chain has TRBV7-2 and TRBJ2-7; the D gene is possibly TRBD1 (6 bases). CDR1 and CDR2 (germline): SGHTA, FQGNSA. Trimming left V 5 bases short and J 10 bases short, with 15 bases between. The CDR3 contains 12 residues.

The chain carries TRBV2 and TRBJ2-3, with 11 positions matching TRBD2. The V gene's germline CDR1 is SNHLY and CDR2 FYNNEI. The junction had 7 bases not matched to a gene; V was cut back by 5 bases and J by 6 bases. The CDR3 is made up of 15 amino acids. This CDR3 reads CASSFTSGGGDTQYF. The CDR3 DNA follows: TGTGCCAGCAGTTTTACTAGCGGGGGAGGGGATACGCAGTATTTT.

This clone was detected only once. The chain recombines TRBV11-2 with TRBJ2-3, with TRBD2 identical over 7 bases. Germline V gene sequence: CDR1 SGHAT, CDR2 FQNNGV. The trim removed 1 base at V and 3 bases at J, leaving 4 bases unmatched. The CDR3 covers 15 residues. The DNA of the CDR3 is TGTGCCAGCAGCTTAGTAGGGGACTATACAGATACGCAGTATTTT. Protein product: CASSLVGDYTDTQYF.

This clone was observed once. The rearrangement links TRBV2 to TRBJ1-1, with 11 bases matching TRBD1. The germline gives CDR1 SNHLY, CDR2 FYNNEI. Trimming removed 6 bases from V and 5 bases from J; junction bases left unmatched: 5. The CDR3 is 14 amino acids. The CDR3 loop reads CASRPGQGATEAFF. CDR3 nucleotides: TGTGCCAGCAGACCCGGACAGGGGGCGACTGAAGCTTTCTTT.

V and J are TRBV6-1 and TRBJ1-4; D is uncertain. The CDR3 is 16 residues long. Trimming cost V 2 bases and J 0 bases, with 10 bases left between them. The germline CDR1 and CDR2 sequences are MNHNS and SASEGT. CDR3 sequence: CASSEIRGATNEKLFF. In nucleotides, the CDR3 is TGTGCCAGCAGTGAAATACGGGGTGCAACTAATGAAAAACTGTTTTTT.

V and J are TRBV2 and TRBJ2-7, with D possibly being TRBD1 (6 bases). The CDR3 runs to 11 residues. The ends were cut back, 9 bases at V and 9 bases at J, with 15 bases in the middle. Germline values: CDR1 SNHLY, CDR2 FYNNEI. As DNA, the CDR3 is TGTGCCAGTGACAGGACCCCCCCGCAGTACTTC. It yields the protein CASDRTPPQYF.

This clone occurred once. The chain employs TRBV6-6 and TRBJ2-7; TRBD1 is a possible D gene (7 bases). Germline CDR1 MNHNY, CDR2 SVGAGI (reference sequence). The CDR3 runs 14 residues. Between the trimmed V and J ends, which lost 2 bases and 2 bases, there was a span of 10 bases. The CDR3 loop is CASSYQGGPYEQYF. The DNA of the CDR3 is TGTGCCAGCAGTTACCAGGGGGGACCCTACGAGCAGTACTTC.

The rearrangement uses TRBV30 and TRBJ2-3; weak D call: TRBD2 (6 bases). Trimming took off 4 bases at V and 9 bases at J, with 17 bases between the two ends. CDR1 and CDR2 from the germline V gene are GTSNPN and SVGIG (reference sequence). The CDR3 has 13 amino acids. The CDR3 region is CAWIGTPRPTQYF. As DNA, the CDR3 is TGTGCCTGGATTGGGACTCCCAGGCCAACGCAGTATTTT.

The CDR3 coding sequence is TGTGCCAGCAGCTTTCAGGGGGGAACGACCCAGCCCCAGCATTTT. As protein: CASSFQGGTTQPQHF. The genes are TRBV7-2 and TRBJ1-5; TRBD1 aligns across 7 bases. This CDR3 is 15 amino acids long. Germline V gene sequence: CDR1 SGHTA, CDR2 FQGNSA. Trimming took 3 bases from V and 7 from J; bases not matched to a gene: 9.

This rearrangement joins TRBV29-1 to TRBJ2-7, with a tentative D call TRBD1 (6 bases). This CDR3 contains 11 residues. V shed 6 bases and J shed 7 bases, with 13 bases lying between them. The germline CDR1 and CDR2 sequences are SQVTM and ANQGSEA. The CDR3 region is CSVSPQGEQYF. The CDR3 bases are TGCAGCGTCAGCCCACAGGGAGAGCAGTACTTC.